The rows below give T cell receptor beta chains drawn from one sample of a study of blood T cell repertoires in COVID-19. TCRdb's table, derived via immunoSEQ multiplex PCR, lists solely in-frame clones and lacks some. The sample lists around 120,000 clones, around 79% seen once, with 2.3% in the top ten. Sequences were obtained from peripheral blood. The receptors come from an older man with acute or convalescent COVID-19. CDR3s include the opening cysteine and the closing phenylalanine or tryptophan. D genes are given only for firm matches. Not all rows give a size; the values are once, few, many and, for expanded clones, a class.

D gene,J gene,clone size,V gene,CDR3 protein,CDR3 DNA
.,TRBJ2-5,.,TRBV14,CASSQFGETQYF,TGTGCCAGCAGCCAATTCGGTGAGACCCAGTACTTC
.,TRBJ1-2,.,TRBV12-3/TRBV12-4,CASSFGGPYGYTF,TGTGCCAGCAGTTTTGGGGGCCCCTATGGCTACACCTTC
TRBD2,TRBJ2-3,once,TRBV5-1,CASSLSGSGVTDTQYF,TGCGCCAGCAGCTTATCGGGTAGCGGGGTGACAGATACGCAGTATTTT
TRBD1,TRBJ1-2,once,TRBV19,CASSMMGTDYGYTF,TGTGCCAGTAGTATGATGGGGACAGACTATGGCTACACCTTC
TRBD1,TRBJ2-7,.,TRBV6-6,CASNDRGLSYEQYF,TGTGCCAGTAATGACAGGGGCCTCTCCTACGAGCAGTACTTC
.,TRBJ2-6,.,TRBV11-3,CASSLAGTGANVLTF,TGTGCCAGCAGCTTAGCGGGAACAGGGGCCAACGTCCTGACTTTC
.,TRBJ1-6,.,TRBV7-2,CASSFGRRDSYNSPLHF,TGTGCCAGCAGCTTTGGGCGGAGGGACTCCTATAATTCACCCCTCCACTTT
TRBD2,TRBJ2-3,.,TRBV4-1,CASSQDIATSASSLSTQYF,TGCGCCAGCAGCCAAGATATCGCGACTAGCGCATCCTCACTGAGTACGCAGTATTTT
.,TRBJ1-5,.,TRBV19,CASSIAGVLESNQPQHF,TGTGCCAGTAGTATAGCGGGAGTCCTGGAGAGCAATCAGCCCCAGCATTTT
.,TRBJ1-2,.,TRBV5-5,CASSLGGQDYGYTF,TGTGCCAGCAGCTTGGGGGGGCAGGACTATGGCTACACCTTC
.,TRBJ2-5,.,TRBV5-1,CASSMGWGGETQYF,TGCGCCAGCAGTATGGGGTGGGGAGGAGAGACCCAGTACTTC
.,TRBJ2-1,.,TRBV11-3,CASSLGVASYNEQFF,TGTGCCAGCAGCTTAGGAGTAGCCTCCTACAATGAGCAGTTCTTC
TRBD1,TRBJ2-7,.,TRBV11-2,CASSFHSGQAGSYEQYF,TGTGCCAGCAGCTTTCACTCGGGACAGGCGGGATCCTACGAGCAGTACTTC
.,TRBJ1-2,.,TRBV12-3/TRBV12-4,CASRESGINGYTF,TGTGCCAGCAGGGAGTCGGGAATTAACGGCTACACCTTC
TRBD2,TRBJ2-7,few,TRBV5-8,CASSRVGGAGTYEQYF,TGTGCCAGCAGTCGCGTGGGAGGGGCAGGGACCTACGAGCAGTACTTC
TRBD2,TRBJ2-1,few,TRBV13,CASSLRGTSGGSNEQFF,TGTGCCAGCAGCTTGAGAGGGACTAGCGGGGGGTCCAATGAGCAGTTCTTC